The 2 T cell receptor beta chains below come from one sample, sequenced in a study of cytomegalovirus exposure and HLA in healthy donors. TCRdb's copy holds only in-frame clones and misses some; the assay was immunoSEQ multiplex PCR. The table lists 200,000 to 250,000 clones, 75% to 95% of them singletons, with 1% to 1.2% in the top ten. Sequencing was performed on PBMCs. The receptors were gathered from a woman between 18 and 29 years old in good health and CMV-seronegative.

V is TRBV2 and J is TRBJ1-4, with D unclear. With 8 bases removed from V and 0 bases from J, the gap between germline ends came to 7 bases. The CDR3 consists of 13 residues. CDR1 is SNHLY, CDR2 FYNNEI, per germline. The CDR3 bases are TGTGCCAGCCGTGGAGCAACTAATGAAAAACTGTTTTTT. It encodes CASRGATNEKLFF.

The chain has TRBV19 and TRBJ2-7, with 14 positions matching TRBD2. Germline CDR1 and CDR2: LNHDA and SQIVND (reference sequence). The CDR3 length is 16 residues. V lost 4 bases and J lost 3; bases outside the gene matches: 5. The CDR3 reads CASSRGLAGVGYEQYF. For the CDR3, the DNA is TGTGCCAGTAGTAGGGGACTAGCGGGAGTCGGCTACGAGCAGTACTTC.